This T cell receptor beta chain originates from a study of cytomegalovirus exposure and HLA in healthy donors. Measured with immunoSEQ multiplex PCR; TCRdb has only the in-frame clones, and not every one. Of roughly 110,000 clones in the sample, 88% were seen once. The CDR3 totals 11 residues. CDR1 is LNHDA, CDR2 SQIVND, per germline (reference sequence). Trimming shortened V by 8 bases and J by 0 bases, and 4 bases separated the two germline ends. The sequenced sample consisted of PBMCs. The chain links TRBV19 to TRBJ1-1; D gene uncertain. The sequence was collected from a woman under 30 in good health and CMV-seropositive. The CDR3 DNA follows: TGTGCCAGTCACATGAACACTGAAGCTTTCTTT. Its translation is CASHMNTEAFF.